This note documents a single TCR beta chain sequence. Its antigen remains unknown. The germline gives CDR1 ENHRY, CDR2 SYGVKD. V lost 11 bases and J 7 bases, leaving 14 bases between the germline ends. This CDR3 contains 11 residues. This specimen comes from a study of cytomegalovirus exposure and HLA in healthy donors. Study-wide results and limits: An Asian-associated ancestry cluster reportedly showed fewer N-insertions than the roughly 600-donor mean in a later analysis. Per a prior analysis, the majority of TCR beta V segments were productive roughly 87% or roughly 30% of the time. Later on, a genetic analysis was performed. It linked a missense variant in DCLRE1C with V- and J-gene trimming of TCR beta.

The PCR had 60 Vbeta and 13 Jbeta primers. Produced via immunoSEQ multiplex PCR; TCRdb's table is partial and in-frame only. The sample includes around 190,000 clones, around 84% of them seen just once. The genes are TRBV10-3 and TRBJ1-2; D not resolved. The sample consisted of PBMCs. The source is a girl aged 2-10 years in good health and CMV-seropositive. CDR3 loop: CAVGGGPGYTF. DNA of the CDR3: TGTGCCGTAGGAGGAGGGCCTGGCTACACCTTC.